Below, one TCR beta chain is given with its context. The antigen is not known. The sample originates from a study of cytomegalovirus exposure and HLA in healthy donors. Study results and limitations: Available immune exposure information was restricted to CMV serostatus only.

Germline V gene data show CDR1 as SGHRS and CDR2 as YFSETQ. V dropped 2 bases and J dropped 2 bases, with 13 bases sitting between them. The CDR3 spans 15 residues. PCR used 60 Vbeta primers and 13 Jbeta primers. Only in-frame clones appear in the TCRdb table, and some are missing; sequencing was by immunoSEQ multiplex PCR. This sample's table has 100,000 to 150,000 clones. Donors sampled were nominally healthy, though unrecorded immune exposures were likely. V is TRBV5-1 and J is TRBJ2-5, with a tentative D call TRBD2 (6 bases). This TCR came from a middle-aged woman in good health and CMV-seropositive. The sample comprised PBMCs. The CDR3 reads CASSFGPGSQETQYF. Written as DNA, the CDR3 is TGCGCCAGCAGCTTCGGGCCCGGGAGTCAAGAGACCCAGTACTTC.